This record looks at one TCR beta chain sequence and its context. These data belong to a study of patients and donors after allogeneic stem cell transplantation. This CDR3 has 16 residues. In germline, CDR1 is MNHEY, CDR2 SMNVEV (reference sequence). V shed 0 bases, J shed 7 bases, and the junction held 6 bases outside the gene matches. TCRdb redid the calling of the RT-PCR reads with MiXCR, one entry per CDR3 protein. The sample holds roughly 960,000 distinct CDR3 sequences, under 20% seen once. This chain links TRBV27 with TRBJ2-2, with 9 bases aligning to TRBD2. Material: blood, either unsorted or a sorted T cell fraction (not recorded which). This sequence originates from a human donor who was either an allogeneic HSCT recipient or a stem cell or donor lymphocyte infusion donor (not recorded which). It is not recorded whose cells these are; they may come from a transplant donor. The DNA for the CDR3 is TGTGCCAGCAGTTTATCTGCGGGAGGGCCCGGCGGGGAGCTGTTTTTT. Encoded protein: CASSLSAGGPGGELFF.